The subject of this entry is one TCR beta chain. Its antigen specificity is not known. Within one base of it there is no much larger clone, and no base qualities were kept. These data are taken from a study of blood T cell repertoires in COVID-19 (dated by TCRdb to 2018 to 2021). Regarding the study in general: Samples covering the acute and convalescent phases of COVID-19 were provided by collaborators in the United States, Italy and Spain. The prospective study material was composed of cDNA or gDNA derived from T cells, B-cell-depleted T cells, or PBMCs. The dataset comprised deeply sampled blood TCRbeta repertoires from subjects exposed to, actively infected with, or recovered from COVID-19. The repertoires were released in a freely available public database intended as a resource for research on the immune response to SARS-CoV-2. Samples came from the ongoing ImmuneRACE study (first 160 participants) plus 1,254 subjects from 6 global collaborators. A de-identified subject ID, COVID-19 status, age in years and sex were almost always included in the sample metadata. Where available, HLA class I and class II types were obtained from metadata supplied by the sample provider rather than from assay-based typing. Results and caveats for the whole study, not just this receptor: The amount of clinical and demographic metadata varied by source and participant and was provided uncurated.

TCRbeta CDR3 regions were amplified from genomic DNA using the immunoSEQ Assay, a bias-controlled multiplex PCR. Per the authors' processing: Nucleated cell counts per sample were estimated from amplification of reference gene primers within the assay. To quantify the absolute abundance of each unique TCRbeta CDR3 rearrangement, sequence reads were collapsed and filtered. Productive Simpson clonality was computed per sample as the square root of Simpson's diversity index over productive rearrangements. TCRdb limited this immuneACCESS table to in-frame rearrangements with V and J called. A share of clones is missing; checked studies link under half to unresolved V genes, and the rest is unexplained. The DNA was the basis for D and trimming; V, J and clone size are from that table. The sample profile shows 55,000 to 65,000 clones; around 87% of them were found once. In total, the top ten clones hold 6% to 8.5% of the sample.

Collaborating institutions collected whole blood in K2EDTA tubes following their own protocols. For TCRbeta analysis, collaborators shipped samples in one of three forms: frozen whole blood, isolated PBMCs, or DNA extracted from either of those sample types. The clonotype comes from a man aged 55 to 70 with active or convalescent COVID-19. The sequenced sample was peripheral blood.

The CDR3 region has the sequence CASSSTGIRETQYF. The nucleotides read TGCGCCAGCAGTTCCACAGGGATCAGGGAGACCCAGTACTTC. The V and J genes are TRBV5-1 and TRBJ2-5; D gene: possibly TRBD1, on 6 matching bases. There are 14 amino acids in the CDR3, from cysteine to phenylalanine inclusive. CDR3 DNA is the only sequence kept; it has 42 bases, read in frame from the first base. Looking up the germline V gene yields CDR1 SGHRS and CDR2 YFSETQ. The trim is 5 bases for V and 5 bases for J, with a gap of 16 bases between the germline ends.